Listed below are T cell receptor beta chains from one sample, sequenced in a study of T cell repertoires in cytomegalovirus infection. TCRdb re-called the reads through MiXCR, storing one row per CDR3 protein. Among approximately 470,000 distinct CDR3 sequences listed, roughly 46% were seen once. The antigens of these receptors remain unknown. The material sequenced was cultured PBMCs, taken from culture after CMV antigen stimulation. The receptors originated from a human donor in good health (CMV status not recorded). Some clones in this sample may be carry-over from other donors' samples. Each CDR3 is given with its conserved first and last residue. The D gene is left open where the match is weak. The size of a clone is reported for some rows only, either as once, few or many, or as a class for expanded clones.

-	TRBV5-1	TRBJ1-2	few	CASSLLGRTLYGYTF	TGCGCCAGCAGCTTGCTCGGGCGAACCTTATATGGCTACACCTTC
TRBD1	TRBV2	TRBJ1-1	few	CASSRDRGNEAFF	TGTGCCAGCAGCCGGGACAGGGGGAACGAAGCTTTCTTT
-	TRBV6-6	TRBJ1-1	-	CASSYSRDNTEAFF	TGTGCCAGCAGTTACTCAAGGGACAACACTGAAGCTTTCTTT
-	TRBV7-8	TRBJ2-7	few	CASSLLGRAYEQYF	TGTGCCAGCAGCTTATTGGGACGGGCCTACGAGCAGTACTTC
TRBD2	TRBV10-3	TRBJ2-3	-	CAIGRETDTQYF	TGTGCCATCGGGCGGGAGACCGATACGCAGTATTTT
-	TRBV7-8	TRBJ1-4	-	CASSSPRPAGDEKLFF	TGTGCCAGCAGCTCCCCCCGCCCGGCCGGTGATGAAAAACTGTTTTTT
-	TRBV18	TRBJ1-1	-	CASSPGGPPNTEAFF	TGTGCCAGCTCACCAGGGGGTCCACCGAACACTGAAGCTTTCTTT
-	TRBV7-4	TRBJ1-3	-	CASSRVGAKGNTIYF	TGTGCCAGCAGCCGAGTGGGGGCCAAAGGAAACACCATATATTTT
-	TRBV4-1	TRBJ2-7	-	CASSRLAAIKSNEQYF	TGCGCCAGCAGCCGTCTGGCGGCCATCAAGTCCAACGAGCAGTACTTC
TRBD2	TRBV12-3/TRBV12-4	TRBJ2-7	-	CASSRTGTSGRAYEQYF	TGTGCCAGCAGCCGAACCGGGACTAGCGGGAGAGCTTACGAGCAGTACTTC
TRBD2	TRBV2	TRBJ2-1	few	CASTPTSGRSGEQFF	TGTGCCAGCACCCCGACTAGCGGGAGATCCGGTGAGCAGTTCTTC
TRBD1	TRBV4-1	TRBJ1-2	-	CASSLTGGTYGYTF	TGCGCCAGCAGCTTGACAGGGGGCACATATGGCTACACCTTC
TRBD2	TRBV6-1	TRBJ2-5	few	CASTPRLAGAWETQYF	TGTGCCAGCACCCCCCGGCTAGCGGGAGCTTGGGAGACCCAGTACTTC
-	TRBV28	TRBJ1-2	-	CASSFRDPSIYGYTF	TGTGCCAGCAGTTTCCGGGACCCTTCAATCTATGGCTACACCTTC
-	TRBV7-2	TRBJ1-5	-	CASSLGPGLGDQPQHF	TGTGCCAGCAGCTTAGGTCCAGGCCTAGGGGATCAGCCCCAGCATTTT
TRBD1	TRBV4-2	TRBJ1-4	-	CASSPTDRESEKLFF	TGTGCCAGCAGCCCCACCGACAGGGAATCTGAAAAACTGTTTTTT
-	TRBV12-3/TRBV12-4	TRBJ1-2	few	CASSYGTTAYGYTF	TGTGCCAGCAGTTACGGGACTACCGCCTATGGCTACACCTTC
-	TRBV7-2	TRBJ2-7	few	CASSLRLRYEQYF	TGTGCCAGCAGCTTACGGCTTAGATACGAGCAGTACTTC
-	TRBV7-2	TRBJ1-1	many	CASSLVGGPGEEAFF	TGTGCCAGCAGCTTAGTCGGAGGGCCGGGGGAAGAAGCTTTCTTT
TRBD1	TRBV7-6	TRBJ2-5	few	CASSPRTGASETQYF	TGTGCCAGCAGTCCCAGGACAGGGGCTTCAGAGACCCAGTACTTC
-	TRBV7-2	TRBJ1-2	-	CASSLANRALDGYTF	TGTGCCAGCAGCTTAGCGAATAGGGCCCTGGACGGCTACACCTTC
-	TRBV6-5	TRBJ2-7	-	CASSIRGGAVHEQYF	TGTGCCAGCAGCATCAGAGGGGGGGCGGTCCACGAGCAGTACTTC
-	TRBV7-8	TRBJ2-5	few	CASSLARLWGVQETQYF	TGTGCCAGCAGCTTAGCTCGGCTTTGGGGTGTCCAAGAGACCCAGTACTTC
-	TRBV24-1	TRBJ2-1	-	CATSAPGGVGRNEQFF	TGTGCCACCAGTGCCCCGGGCGGGGTTGGCAGGAATGAGCAGTTCTTC
-	TRBV24-1	TRBJ2-1	-	CATSDPSLDSGRQFF	TGTGCCACCAGTGACCCTTCGCTGGACAGTGGCCGGCAGTTCTTC
-	TRBV12-3/TRBV12-4	TRBJ1-3	once	CASRSEIPDF	TGTGCCAGCAGGTCCGAGATCCCGGATTTT
TRBD1	TRBV7-2	TRBJ1-1	few	CASLSGQGFTEAFF	TGTGCCAGCTTGAGTGGACAGGGTTTTACTGAAGCTTTCTTT
-	TRBV19	TRBJ2-1	few	CASRASVLLKSYNEQFF	TGTGCCAGTAGGGCTAGCGTACTATTAAAATCCTACAATGAGCAGTTCTTC
-	TRBV15	TRBJ2-7	-	CATSRNRIRSVYEQYF	TGTGCCACCAGCAGAAACCGGATAAGGTCGGTCTACGAGCAGTACTTC
TRBD2	TRBV7-2	TRBJ2-7	-	CASRGGTSGSRTYEQYF	TGTGCCAGCCGTGGAGGGACTAGCGGGAGTCGGACCTACGAGCAGTACTTC
TRBD1	TRBV28	TRBJ2-7	few	CASRPGQYYEQYF	TGTGCCAGCAGACCGGGACAGTACTACGAGCAGTACTTC
TRBD1	TRBV20-1	TRBJ1-2	few	CSARDQGQDINYGYTF	TGCAGTGCTAGGGACCAAGGACAGGATATTAACTATGGCTACACCTTC
TRBD2	TRBV15	TRBJ2-1	-	CATRLRRGVDEQFF	TGTGCCACCCGATTACGACGGGGGGTGGATGAGCAGTTCTTC
TRBD2	TRBV6-2/TRBV6-3	TRBJ2-1	few	CASSSLSGRPYNEQFF	TGTGCCAGCAGTTCCCTTAGCGGGAGACCCTACAATGAGCAGTTCTTC
-	TRBV2	TRBJ1-2	-	CASRVASYGYTF	TGTGCCAGCAGAGTCGCGTCATATGGCTACACCTTC
-	TRBV10-3	TRBJ1-1	-	CAIKFDAANTEAFF	TGTGCCATCAAATTTGACGCGGCGAACACTGAAGCTTTCTTT
-	TRBV6-6	TRBJ1-2	-	CASSREAVVDYTF	TGTGCCAGCTCCAGGGAGGCGGTGGTAGACTACACCTTC
TRBD2	TRBV7-2	TRBJ2-7	few	CASSPPTSGASYEQYF	TGTGCCAGCAGCCCACCGACTAGCGGGGCCTCCTACGAGCAGTACTTC
-	TRBV27	TRBJ1-4	few	CASSLSRVAKEKLFF	TGTGCCAGCAGTTTATCCCGGGTCGCGAAAGAAAAACTGTTTTTT
-	TRBV5-5	TRBJ1-1	few	CASSSDGRGAEAFF	TGTGCCAGCAGCTCGGATGGCCGGGGGGCTGAAGCTTTCTTT
-	TRBV7-6	TRBJ2-1	few	CASSLTGSRFHNEQFF	TGTGCCAGCAGCTTAACCGGTTCAAGGTTCCACAATGAGCAGTTCTTC
TRBD2	TRBV6-6	TRBJ2-3	-	CATKTSGGTDTQYF	TGTGCCACCAAGACTAGCGGGGGGACGGATACGCAGTATTTT
-	TRBV12-3/TRBV12-4	TRBJ2-3	-	CASSWTPGPQDTQYF	TGTGCCAGCAGTTGGACCCCAGGGCCCCAGGATACGCAGTATTTT
TRBD2	TRBV7-2	TRBJ2-5	-	CASSTSTGGENQYF	TGTGCCAGCAGCACCTCGACGGGGGGAGAGAACCAGTACTTC
TRBD1	TRBV3-1	TRBJ2-5	-	CASSQVGQGAVETQYF	TGTGCCAGCAGCCAAGTCGGGCAGGGGGCTGTCGAGACCCAGTACTTC
-	TRBV7-2	TRBJ2-2	few	CASSLYGPQSSNTGELFF	TGTGCCAGCAGCTTATACGGACCGCAATCCTCGAACACCGGGGAGCTGTTTTTT
-	TRBV6-6	TRBJ1-2	-	CASSFPRETYGYTF	TGTGCCAGCAGTTTCCCCAGGGAGACCTATGGCTACACCTTC
-	TRBV27	TRBJ1-6	-	CASSPRQVRSPLHF	TGTGCCAGCAGTCCCCGGCAGGTTCGGTCACCCCTCCACTTT
TRBD2	TRBV7-6	TRBJ2-3	-	CASSLRLRVSGGTADTQYF	TGTGCCAGCAGCTTAAGGCTGAGGGTTAGCGGGGGAACGGCAGATACGCAGTATTTT
-	TRBV6-5	TRBJ2-1	-	CASSSGSDEQFF	TGTGCCAGCAGTTCGGGGAGCGATGAGCAGTTCTTC
TRBD1	TRBV10-3	TRBJ2-3	-	CASNRGGTDTQYF	TGTGCCAGCAACAGGGGGGGCACAGATACGCAGTATTTT
TRBD2	TRBV11-2	TRBJ2-1	few	CASSLRAAGVVSYNEQFF	TGTGCCAGCAGCTTACGTGCGGCGGGAGTAGTCTCCTACAATGAGCAGTTCTTC
-	TRBV6-1	TRBJ2-7	few	CASSDYRGYEQYF	TGTGCCAGCAGTGACTACCGAGGCTACGAGCAGTACTTC
-	TRBV7-6	TRBJ1-2	-	CASRVSPNYGYTF	TGTGCCAGCAGAGTTAGTCCAAACTATGGCTACACCTTC
TRBD1	TRBV6-1	TRBJ2-5	few	CASSPGQGYQETQYF	TGTGCCAGCAGTCCGGGACAGGGCTACCAAGAGACCCAGTACTTC
-	TRBV7-8	TRBJ1-5	few	CASSPRTGSSGNQPQHF	TGTGCCAGCAGCCCCCGGACTGGCTCTTCAGGCAATCAGCCCCAGCATTTT
TRBD2	TRBV11-3	TRBJ2-1	-	CASSSPRTSGERINEQFF	TGTGCCAGCAGCTCACCCCGGACTAGCGGCGAAAGAATCAATGAGCAGTTCTTC
TRBD2	TRBV5-5	TRBJ2-5	-	CASSWGGGGQETQYF	TGTGCCAGCAGCTGGGGGGGGGGGGGCCAAGAGACCCAGTACTTC